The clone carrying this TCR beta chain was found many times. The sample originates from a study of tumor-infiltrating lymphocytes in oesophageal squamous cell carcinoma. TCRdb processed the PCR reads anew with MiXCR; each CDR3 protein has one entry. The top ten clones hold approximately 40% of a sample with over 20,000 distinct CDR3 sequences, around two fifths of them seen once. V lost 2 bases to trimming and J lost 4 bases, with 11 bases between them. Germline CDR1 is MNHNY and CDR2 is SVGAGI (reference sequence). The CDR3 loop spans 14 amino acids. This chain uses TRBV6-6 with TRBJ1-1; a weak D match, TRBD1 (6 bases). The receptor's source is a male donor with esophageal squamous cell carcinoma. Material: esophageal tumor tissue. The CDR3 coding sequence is TGTGCCAGCAGTTACGGGGGAGGGGGCACTGAAGCTTTCTTT. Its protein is CASSYGGGGTEAFF.